Here is one TCR beta chain with its context. The antigen this receptor binds is unknown. Base qualities are missing; no much larger clone stands one base away. This specimen's time point label, per the study, means: baseline before first vaccination. Vaccinee samples came from UK trials COV001 and COV002, including a single-blind randomized controlled phase 2/3 trial of AZD1222 (ChAdOx1 nCoV-19) in healthy adults. Trial participant PBMC samples were collected at day 0 and day 28 after the second dose for TCRbeta chain sequencing. The CDR3 regions of human TCRbeta chains were analyzed by immunosequencing. The authors processed their data as follows. Repertoire TCRs were checked for matches against a reference library of SARS-CoV-2-specific TCRs that had been generated using the MIRA antigen-specificity platform. Breadth was defined as the fraction of unique TCRs that were SARS-CoV-2-associated. Depth was defined as the fraction of total T cells that were SARS-CoV-2-associated. Each spike-specific TCR was assigned to its reactive spike region and to a CD4 or CD8 class using the MIRA data. Log10-transformed breadth and depth values were compared by one-way ANOVA with Sidak's multiple comparisons tests. The table was pulled from immuneACCESS by TCRdb, which kept in-frame rearrangements only. Such tables lose some clones; where checked, under half of the loss comes from unresolved V genes, and the rest has no known cause. V and J calls and clone size are those listed in that table; D and trimming were worked out from the DNA. The sample table lists about 85,000 clones, about 90% of them with a count of one. The ten largest clonotypes hold approximately 7% of the sample.

This sample was included in a study of T cell responses to AZD1222 COVID-19 vaccine (dated by TCRdb to the early 2020s). A note on the overall study: AZD1222 recipients given second doses at about 4 weeks or at about 12 weeks were pooled, since spike-specific TCR depth and breadth were not found to differ between the two schedules. TCR sequencing was performed for roughly 250 trial participants, of whom roughly 200 were given two doses of AZD1222 and around 25 were given two doses of MenACWY control vaccine. Trial participants were enrolled by age into subgroups of 18-55, 56-69 and 70-plus years, and around 150, 28 and 57 TCR-sequenced participants, respectively, were included in these subgroups.

Results and caveats for the whole study, not just this receptor: Participants were mostly white British and included more females than males, and it was suggested by the authors that clonal diversity may have been underestimated. After two AZD1222 doses, both the breadth and the depth of spike-specific TCRs were significantly higher than at day 0 and than in MenACWY recipients. Because no day 14 peak-response samples were available, the repertoires could be characterized only after the peak T cell response. Reportedly, almost half of the unique spike-specific TCRs recognized epitopes lying outside the regions that are mutated in the B.1.351 and B.1.1.7 variants. In the small 56-69-year group, the increase in depth fell short of significance, most likely because of low power. CD4 TCRs associated with the vaccine covered the entire spike protein, and the dominant responses were in regions 160-218 and 743-854. Only five or six AZD1222 recipients were SARS-CoV-2 seropositive at baseline, limiting conclusions about previously exposed vaccinees.

Inclusive of the bounding cysteine and phenylalanine, the CDR3 is 17 residues long. The only DNA kept is the CDR3, 51 bases in frame from the first base. At the junction V is shortened by 4 bases and J by 0 bases, with 16 bases in between. For CDR1 and CDR2, the germline V gene (reference sequence) lists LNHDA and SQIVND. The sequence was collected from an adult in good health. This material consisted of peripheral blood, taken on day 0 of AZD1222 vaccination. The chain is assembled from TRBV19 and TRBJ1-5; the D gene is possibly TRBD1, with 5 bases matching. The DNA sequence is as follows: TGTGCCAGTAGTAGGGGCGGGGGTCACAATAGCAATCAGCCCCAGCATTTT. The resulting protein is CASSRGGGHNSNQPQHF.